One sample yielded the 8 T cell receptor beta chains listed below, sequenced in a study of identical twins. TCRdb re-analysed the 5' RACE reads in MiXCR, keeping a single row per CDR3 protein. Among approximately 410,000 distinct CDR3 sequences listed, around 18% were seen once. Sequencing used naive T cells sorted from blood. The source is a middle-aged man in good health.

The genes are TRBV7-8 and TRBJ2-7, with D tentatively TRBD1 (8 bases). The CDR3 has 16 amino acids. V dropped 2 bases and J dropped 0 bases, with 14 bases sitting between them. The V gene's germline CDR1 is SGHVS and CDR2 FQNEAQ. This chain's CDR3 is CASSLRTGRDSYEQYF. The CDR3 nucleotides read TGTGCCAGCAGCTTAAGGACAGGGAGGGACTCCTACGAGCAGTACTTC.

This clonotype was found a few times. The gene calls are TRBV5-1 and TRBJ1-1; 9 bases line up with TRBD1. V lost 3 bases to trimming and J lost 5 bases; unmatched junction nucleotides: 8. The CDR3 is 15 residues long. The germline V gene has CDR1 SGHRS and CDR2 YFSETQ. Here the CDR3 reads CASSSGTGLKTEAFF. The CDR3 DNA follows: TGCGCCAGCAGCTCCGGGACAGGGCTAAAAACTGAAGCTTTCTTT.

This clonotype has just a few counts. V usage is TRBV25-1 and J usage is TRBJ1-1; 9 bases map to TRBD1. Germline CDR1 is MGHDK and CDR2 is SYGVNS. The CDR3 consists of 15 residues. V shed 3 bases and J 7 bases; nucleotides not matched to a gene: 9. The CDR3 sequence is CASSDQQGARYEAFF. DNA of the CDR3: TGTGCCAGCAGTGATCAACAGGGGGCTAGGTATGAAGCTTTCTTT.

The rearrangement links TRBV18 to TRBJ1-1; D is undetermined. CDR1 is KGHSH, CDR2 LQKENI, per germline. This CDR3 has 14 residues. V was cut by 4 bases and J by 3 bases, with 12 bases left in between. The CDR3 bases are TGTGCCAGCTCACAGAGCCCGGGCTACACTGAAGCTTTCTTT. It codes for CASSQSPGYTEAFF.

This chain uses TRBV4-3 with TRBJ1-4; tentatively, D is TRBD1 (6 bases). V was clipped by 0 bases and J by 7 bases, with 15 bases between them. The CDR3 has 16 amino acids. Per the germline V gene, CDR1 is LGHNA and CDR2 is YSLEER. The CDR3 DNA reads as TGCGCCAGCAGCCAAGAATTCCGCAGGGGAGGTGAAAAACTGTTTTTT. Its translation: CASSQEFRRGGEKLFF.

In its sample, this clonotype was seen many times. The chain links TRBV3-1 to TRBJ2-7; 7 nucleotides agree with TRBD2. V lost 1 base and J lost 0; bases outside the gene matches: 6. Germline V CDR1 and CDR2: LGHDT, YNNKEL (reference sequence). The CDR3 is made up of 16 amino acids. CDR3 amino acids: CASSQGIPGGSYEQYF. In DNA form, the CDR3 reads TGTGCCAGCAGCCAAGGGATCCCGGGAGGCTCCTACGAGCAGTACTTC.

This chain links TRBV12-3 or TRBV12-4 with TRBJ1-3, with D possibly matching TRBD1 (5 bases). The CDR3 is 15 amino acids. The germline V and J ends were trimmed by 3 bases and 1 base, with 10 bases remaining between them. The CDR3 spells CASSFSPGSGNTIYF. In DNA form, the CDR3 reads TGTGCCAGCAGTTTTTCCCCAGGGTCTGGAAACACCATATATTTT.

This clonotype was detected ten times or more. The genes are TRBV27 and TRBJ2-7; D is uncertain. The CDR3 loop spans 11 amino acids. Trimming cost V 0 bases and J 9 bases, with 6 bases left between them. The germline gives CDR1 MNHEY, CDR2 SMNVEV (reference sequence). CDR3 in amino acids: CASSLSLVQYF. The CDR3 bases are TGTGCCAGCAGTTTATCCCTCGTGCAGTACTTC.